Presented here are 10 T cell receptor beta chains from one specimen sequenced in a study of CD4 T cells in relation to SARS-CoV-2 and coronaviruses. Profiled with immunoSEQ multiplex PCR; TCRdb holds only in-frame clones, not every one. This table has roughly 14,000 clones, 60% to 80% appearing once. Before the COVID-19 pandemic, during about 2010-2018, CD4+ T cells were taken from unexposed donors. CD4+ T cells were isolated from the cells after around 9 days of culture. The antigens for these receptors are not known. The sample consisted of CD4+ T cells from PBMCs, cultured in vitro. The receptors here all came from a human donor in good health.

This clone was seen a single time. The V call is TRBV7-3, the J call TRBJ2-7; a weak D match, TRBD2 (5 bases). Trimming removed 4 bases at V and 3 bases at J, with 16 bases between. In germline, CDR1 is SGHTA, CDR2 FQGTGA. The CDR3 has 15 amino acids. This CDR3 is CASSYGVASLYEQYF. CDR3 nucleotides: TGTGCCAGCAGCTACGGGGTTGCTAGTCTCTACGAGCAGTACTTC.

V gene TRBV9 combines with J gene TRBJ2-3, with TRBD2 identical over 13 bases. Losses at the gene ends were 3 bases for V and 2 bases for J; bases not matched to a gene: 12. CDR1 SGDLS and CDR2 YYNGEE come from the germline V gene. The CDR3 covers 19 residues. The CDR3 sequence is CASSARPGLAGESTDTQYF. DNA for the CDR3: TGTGCCAGCAGCGCTCGTCCAGGACTAGCGGGGGAATCCACAGATACGCAGTATTTT.

The chain has TRBV7-9 and TRBJ2-7, with 8 bases identical to TRBD2. The length of the CDR3 is 12 residues. J lost 8 bases, V lost 5 bases, and 5 bases had no gene match. Per germline, CDR1 SEHNR and CDR2 FQNEAQ (reference sequence). CDR3 protein: CASSPGTRQQYF. The CDR3 DNA sequence: TGTGCCAGCAGCCCAGGGACTAGACAGCAGTACTTC.

This chain links TRBV5-6 with TRBJ1-5; D remains unclear. The CDR3 spans 12 residues. V lost 0 bases to trimming and J lost 5 bases, with 3 bases between them. Germline-derived CDR1 and CDR2 are SGHDT and YYEEEE. The CDR3: CASSLADQPQHF. In DNA, the CDR3 is TGTGCCAGCAGCTTGGCCGATCAGCCCCAGCATTTT.

The chain recombines TRBV2 with TRBJ2-5; 7 bases align to TRBD1. V lost 6 bases to trimming and J lost 5 bases; unmatched junction nucleotides: 6. There are 13 residues in the CDR3. Germline values: CDR1 SNHLY, CDR2 FYNNEI. The CDR3 nucleotides are TGTGCCAGCAGGACGACAGGGTCGGAGACCCAGTACTTC. Amino acid sequence: CASRTTGSETQYF.

The CDR3: CASSYSDRYEQFF. The DNA of the CDR3 is TGTGCCAGCAGTTACTCAGACAGGTATGAGCAGTTCTTC. This sequence joins TRBV6-6 and TRBJ2-1, with D possibly being TRBD1 (6 bases). Germline CDR1 and CDR2: MNHNY and SVGAGI (reference sequence). This CDR3 has 13 residues. Trimming removed 0 bases from V and 8 bases from J, with 8 bases in between.

V and J are TRBV5-1 and TRBJ1-5; TRBD1 matches 9 bases. The CDR3 covers 14 residues. The germline gives CDR1 SGHRS, CDR2 YFSETQ. J was trimmed by 5 bases and V by 4 bases; bases with no gene match: 4. In DNA, the CDR3 is TGCGCCAGCAGCCTGGGACAGGGCGATCAGCCCCAGCATTTT. Translation gives CASSLGQGDQPQHF.

This rearrangement joins TRBV28 to TRBJ1-5, with D possibly matching TRBD1 (6 bases). Trimming shortened V by 4 bases and J by 6 bases, and 19 bases separated the two germline ends. Germline assignment: CDR1 MDHEN and CDR2 SYDVKM. This CDR3 is 16 amino acids long. CDR3 DNA: TGTGCCAGCAGTTCCGGATTTGGACAGCCGTTTCAGCCCCAGCATTTT. Amino acid sequence: CASSSGFGQPFQPQHF. Using reference TRBV28 and TRBJ1-5 for the parts outside the CDR3, the full variable domain is DVKVTQSSRYLVKRTGEKVFLECVQDMDHENMFWYRQDPGLGLRLIYFSYDVKMKEKGDIPEGYSVSREKKERFSLILESASTNQTSMYLCASSSGFGQPFQPQHFGDGTRLSIL.

The rearrangement links TRBV4-1 to TRBJ1-1; 9 bases fit TRBD1. This CDR3 has 13 amino acids. Trimming cost V 4 bases and J 4 bases; bases outside gene matches: 1. Germline loops: CDR1 MGHRA, CDR2 YSYEKL. The CDR3 DNA reads TGCGCCAGCAGCCTGGGACAGGGCACTGAAGCTTTCTTT. The encoded protein is CASSLGQGTEAFF.

The chain recombines TRBV30 with TRBJ2-7, with D perhaps being TRBD1 or TRBD2 (5 bases each). The CDR3 length is 15 residues. CDR1 and CDR2 (germline): GTSNPN, SVGIG (reference sequence). The V end lost 4 bases, the J end lost 2 bases, and 18 bases lay between the germline ends. The CDR3 loop reads CAWTVAWGMAYEQYF. The CDR3 nucleotides read TGTGCCTGGACTGTGGCATGGGGGATGGCCTACGAGCAGTACTTC. Based on the CDR3 plus reference TRBV30 and TRBJ2-7, the full variable domain is SQTIHQWPATLVQPVGSPLSLECTVEGTSNPNLYWYRQAAGRGLQLLFYSVGIGQISSEVPQNLSASRPQDRQFILSSKKLLLSDSGFYLCAWTVAWGMAYEQYFGPGTRLTVT.